These 3 T cell receptor beta chains originate from one sample sequenced in a study of blood T cell repertoires in COVID-19. This table comes from immunoSEQ multiplex PCR, and its TCRdb copy is limited to in-frame clones, with some not included. The sample yields 65,000 to 85,000 clones, about nine tenths seen once. The sequencing sample was made of peripheral blood. The receptors shown here come from a man in his fifties or sixties with active COVID-19.

The rearrangement joins TRBV30 to TRBJ1-2; 7 positions agree with TRBD1. V was clipped by 2 bases and J by 4 bases; unmatched bases: 7. This CDR3 has 14 amino acids. Germline V gene lookup returns CDR1 GTSNPN and CDR2 SVGIG (reference sequence). Here the CDR3 reads CAWSRRGRGYGYTF. Here the CDR3 DNA reads TGTGCCTGGAGTCGAAGGGGGCGAGGCTATGGCTACACCTTC.

The rearrangement joins TRBV30 to TRBJ2-2; 7 bases are shared with TRBD1. The CDR3 spans 13 residues. Trimming removed 4 bases from V and 6 bases from J; junction bases left unmatched: 5. From germline, CDR1 is GTSNPN and CDR2 SVGIG (reference sequence). The CDR3 loop reads CAWKKRGPGELFF. The CDR3 bases are TGTGCCTGGAAAAAGAGGGGGCCCGGGGAGCTGTTTTTT.

This clone has more than one count but fewer than ten. The V call is TRBV5-6, the J call TRBJ1-5; the D is unclear. Germline assignment: CDR1 SGHDT and CDR2 YYEEEE. The CDR3 has 15 amino acids. V lost 1 base and J lost 0, with 8 bases in between. In nucleotides, the CDR3 is TGTGCCAGCAGCTTGAGCGTCCTTAGCAATCAGCCCCAGCATTTT. Translating gives CASSLSVLSNQPQHF. Together with reference TRBV5-6 and TRBJ1-5, the CDR3 gives the full variable domain: DAGVTQSPTHLIKTRGQQVTLRCSPKSGHDTVSWYQQALGQGPQFIFQYYEEEERQRGNFPDRFSGHQFPNYSSELNVNALLLGDSALYLCASSLSVLSNQPQHFGDGTRLSIL.